The rows below give T cell receptor beta chains drawn from one sample of a study of cytomegalovirus exposure and HLA in healthy donors. The table came from immunoSEQ multiplex PCR; TCRdb's copy has only in-frame clones and leaves some out. The sample has 130,000 or so clones; 82% are singletons. Material for sequencing was PBMCs. All receptors derive from a woman aged 40 to 50 in good health and CMV-seronegative. The CDR3 runs from the conserved cysteine through the conserved F or W. Each record gives: V gene, D gene, clone size, J gene, CDR3 protein, CDR3 DNA. The D gene is left open where the match is weak. The size entry is marked missing in some rows and otherwise reads once, few, many or a size class.

TRBV20-1	NA	NA	TRBJ2-3	CSARDRDTQYF	TGCAGTGCTAGAGATCGGGATACGCAGTATTTT
TRBV30	NA	NA	TRBJ1-1	CAWSALRETFF	TGTGCCTGGAGTGCCCTCAGGGAAACTTTCTTT
TRBV11-2	NA	NA	TRBJ2-1	CASSLPSLWEQFF	TGTGCCAGCAGCCTGCCTAGTTTGTGGGAGCAGTTCTTC
TRBV7-2	NA	NA	TRBJ2-7	CASSLESVRGSYEQYF	TGTGCCAGCAGCTTAGAATCGGTCAGGGGATCCTACGAGCAGTACTTC
TRBV11-1	TRBD2	NA	TRBJ2-3	CASSLAPWTSGSTDTQYF	TGTGCCAGCAGCCTGGCCCCGTGGACTAGCGGGAGCACAGATACGCAGTATTTT
TRBV7-9	NA	NA	TRBJ1-2	CASSLDFAGYGYTF	TGTGCCAGCAGCTTAGATTTTGCGGGGTATGGCTACACCTTC
TRBV21-1	NA	NA	TRBJ1-2	CASSKSKSTGDNDGYTF	TGTGCCAGCAGCAAAAGTAAATCCACAGGGGACAACGATGGCTACACCTTC
TRBV29-1	NA	NA	TRBJ2-2	CSVDDRTNTGELFF	TGCAGCGTTGATGACAGAACGAACACCGGGGAGCTGTTTTTT
TRBV7-3	TRBD1	NA	TRBJ2-1	CASRQGQGARHEQFF	TGTGCCAGCAGACAAGGACAGGGGGCGCGCCATGAGCAGTTCTTC
TRBV27	TRBD2	NA	TRBJ2-1	CASSQLAGETGEQFF	TGTGCCAGCAGTCAACTAGCGGGAGAAACTGGGGAGCAGTTCTTC
TRBV7-9	TRBD2	NA	TRBJ2-3	CSSSLLAGLSTDTQYF	TGTTCCAGCAGCTTATTAGCGGGCCTAAGCACAGATACGCAGTATTTT
TRBV28	NA	NA	TRBJ2-7	CASSLFGPGFSYEQYF	TGTGCCAGCAGTTTATTCGGCCCAGGCTTCTCCTACGAGCAGTACTTC
TRBV5-1	TRBD1	NA	TRBJ2-7	CASSGPTGRYEQYF	TGCGCCAGCAGCGGACCGACAGGGAGATACGAGCAGTACTTC
TRBV4-1	NA	NA	TRBJ2-2	CASSRNGRGPIGELFF	TGCGCCAGCAGCCGAAACGGGCGGGGTCCTATCGGGGAGCTGTTTTTT
TRBV10-1	NA	NA	TRBJ2-7	CASSRFVVRTELYEQYF	TGCGCCAGCAGTAGGTTCGTCGTTAGGACAGAGCTCTACGAGCAGTACTTC
TRBV7-2	TRBD1	NA	TRBJ2-7	CASSFTGTGHGNF	TGTGCCAGCAGCTTCACCGGGACAGGCCACGGCAACTTC
TRBV6-5	NA	NA	TRBJ2-3	CASKGQLASTDTQYF	TGTGCCAGCAAGGGACAATTAGCTAGCACAGATACGCAGTATTTT
TRBV28	TRBD2	NA	TRBJ2-5	CASSLFREDQETQYF	TGTGCCAGCAGCCTTTTTCGGGAGGACCAAGAGACCCAGTACTTC
TRBV28	NA	NA	TRBJ1-3	CASSLTGSPGNTIYF	TGTGCCAGCAGTTTAACGGGGTCCCCTGGAAACACCATATATTTT
TRBV2	TRBD2	once	TRBJ2-3	CASSELTSEDTQYF	TGTGCCAGCAGTGAACTAACTAGCGAAGATACGCAGTATTTT
TRBV4-3	NA	NA	TRBJ2-2	CASSQDRQNTGELFF	TGCGCCAGCAGCCAAGATAGACAGAACACCGGGGAGCTGTTTTTT
TRBV18	NA	NA	TRBJ2-3	CASSPRGEADTQYF	TGTGCCAGCTCACCACGGGGGGAGGCAGATACGCAGTATTTT
TRBV10-3	TRBD1	NA	TRBJ2-7	CAISGGRTGPRGDEQYF	TGTGCCATCAGTGGAGGACGGACAGGACCTCGGGGCGACGAGCAGTACTTC
TRBV14	TRBD1	NA	TRBJ1-1	CASSQVPGGNTEAFF	TGTGCCAGCAGCCAAGTCCCAGGGGGGAACACTGAAGCTTTCTTT
TRBV5-1	TRBD1	NA	TRBJ1-1	CASSLQGAVGDTEAFF	TGCGCCAGCAGCTTGCAGGGGGCGGTAGGAGACACTGAAGCTTTCTTT
TRBV28	NA	NA	TRBJ2-7	CASEGPAGEQYF	TGTGCCAGCGAAGGGCCCGCGGGCGAGCAGTACTTC
TRBV7-9	NA	few	TRBJ1-2	CASSPGRDSYGYTF	TGTGCCAGCAGCCCCGGGAGGGATTCATATGGCTACACCTTC
TRBV27	NA	NA	TRBJ2-5	CASAFMETQYF	TGTGCCAGCGCGTTTATGGAGACCCAGTACTTC
TRBV11-1	NA	once	TRBJ1-4	CASSLGLGLEKLFF	TGTGCCAGCAGCTTAGGCCTGGGGCTCGAAAAACTGTTTTTT
TRBV9	TRBD2	NA	TRBJ2-5	CASSVMGLAGDEQYF	TGTGCCAGCAGCGTAATGGGACTAGCGGGAGATGAGCAGTACTTC
TRBV28	NA	NA	TRBJ2-5	CASSLQGQTQYF	TGTGCCAGCTCCCTTCAGGGTCAGACCCAGTACTTC
TRBV14	TRBD2	NA	TRBJ2-7	CASSPRTSGSYEQYF	TGTGCCAGCAGCCCTCGGACTAGCGGGAGTTACGAGCAGTACTTC
TRBV9	TRBD2	NA	TRBJ2-1	CASSTLAVRNNEQFF	TGTGCCAGCAGCACTCTAGCGGTGCGTAACAATGAGCAGTTCTTC
TRBV13	TRBD2	NA	TRBJ2-6	CASSPGGTGANVLTF	TGTGCCAGCAGCCCGGGGGGTACTGGGGCCAACGTCCTGACTTTC
TRBV27	TRBD1	NA	TRBJ1-2	CASSRPGTGNYGYTF	TGTGCCAGCAGTCGTCCCGGGACAGGGAACTATGGCTACACCTTC
TRBV19	TRBD1	NA	TRBJ1-2	CASRDRGLPPLYGYTF	TGTGCCAGCCGGGACAGGGGACTACCACCCCTCTATGGCTACACCTTC
TRBV11-3	TRBD2	once	TRBJ2-1	CASSLNGLAGGYNEQFF	TGTGCCAGCAGCTTAAATGGGCTAGCGGGAGGTTACAATGAGCAGTTCTTC
TRBV28	NA	NA	TRBJ2-5	CASSLPGSGETQYF	TGTGCCAGCAGTTTACCCGGGAGTGGAGAGACCCAGTACTTC
TRBV9	TRBD1	NA	TRBJ2-7	CASSVDPGGTYEQYF	TGTGCCAGCAGCGTAGACCCAGGGGGCACCTACGAGCAGTACTTC